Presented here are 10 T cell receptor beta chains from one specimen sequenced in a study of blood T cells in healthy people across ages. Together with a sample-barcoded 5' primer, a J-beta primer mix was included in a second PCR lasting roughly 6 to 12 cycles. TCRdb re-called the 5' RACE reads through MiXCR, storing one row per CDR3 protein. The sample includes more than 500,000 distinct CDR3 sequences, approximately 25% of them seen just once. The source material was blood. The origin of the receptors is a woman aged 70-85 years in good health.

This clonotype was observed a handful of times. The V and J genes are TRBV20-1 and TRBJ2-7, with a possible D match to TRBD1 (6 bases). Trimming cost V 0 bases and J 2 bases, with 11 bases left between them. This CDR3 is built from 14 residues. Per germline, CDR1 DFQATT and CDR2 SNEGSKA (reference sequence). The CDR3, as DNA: TGCAGTGCTAGAGACGTGACAGGCCCCTACGAGCAGTACTTC. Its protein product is CSARDVTGPYEQYF.

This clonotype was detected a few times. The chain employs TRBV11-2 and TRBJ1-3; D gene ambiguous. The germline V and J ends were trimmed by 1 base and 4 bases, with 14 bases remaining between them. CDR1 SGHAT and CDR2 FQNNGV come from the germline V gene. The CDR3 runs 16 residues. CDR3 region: CASSLVGRAGGNTIYF. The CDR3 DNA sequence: TGTGCCAGCAGCTTAGTCGGGCGGGCCGGCGGAAACACCATATATTTT.

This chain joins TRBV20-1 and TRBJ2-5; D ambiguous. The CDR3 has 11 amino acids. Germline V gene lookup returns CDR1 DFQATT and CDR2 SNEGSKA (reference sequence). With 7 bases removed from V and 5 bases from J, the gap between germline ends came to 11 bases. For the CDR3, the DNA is TGCAGTGTGAAGATTCTGGAGACCCAGTACTTC. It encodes CSVKILETQYF.

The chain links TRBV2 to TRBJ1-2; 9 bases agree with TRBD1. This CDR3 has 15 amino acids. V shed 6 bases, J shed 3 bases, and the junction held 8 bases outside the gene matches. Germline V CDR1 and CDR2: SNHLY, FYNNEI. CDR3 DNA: TGTGCCAGCAGCGCGGGACAGGGCATTCACTATGGCTACACCTTC. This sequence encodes CASSAGQGIHYGYTF.

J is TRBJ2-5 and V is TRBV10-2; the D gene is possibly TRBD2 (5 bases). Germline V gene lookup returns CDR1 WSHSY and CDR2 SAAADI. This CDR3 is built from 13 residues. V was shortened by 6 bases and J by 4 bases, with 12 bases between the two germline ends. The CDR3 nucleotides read TGCGCCAGCAGCGCCGGGGATGTAGAGACCCAGTACTTC. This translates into CASSAGDVETQYF.

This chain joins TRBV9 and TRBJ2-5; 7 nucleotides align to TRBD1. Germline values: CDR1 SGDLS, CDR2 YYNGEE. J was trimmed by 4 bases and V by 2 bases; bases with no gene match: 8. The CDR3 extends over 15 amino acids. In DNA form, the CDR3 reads TGTGCCAGCAGCGTCTCCGGGACAGCTGGAGAGACCCAGTACTTC. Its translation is CASSVSGTAGETQYF.

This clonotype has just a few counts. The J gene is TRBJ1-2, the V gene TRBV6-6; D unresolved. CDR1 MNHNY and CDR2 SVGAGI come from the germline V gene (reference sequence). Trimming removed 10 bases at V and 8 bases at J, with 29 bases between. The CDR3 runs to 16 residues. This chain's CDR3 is CATMAPPGLKVEGYTF. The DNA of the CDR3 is TGTGCCACCATGGCCCCCCCCGGACTCAAGGTGGAGGGCTACACCTTC.

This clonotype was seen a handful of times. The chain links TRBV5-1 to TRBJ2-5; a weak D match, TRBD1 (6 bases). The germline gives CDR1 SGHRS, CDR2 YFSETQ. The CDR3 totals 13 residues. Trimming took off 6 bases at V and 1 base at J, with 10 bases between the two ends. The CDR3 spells CASNWDTQETQYF. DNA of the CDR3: TGCGCCAGCAATTGGGACACCCAAGAGACCCAGTACTTC.

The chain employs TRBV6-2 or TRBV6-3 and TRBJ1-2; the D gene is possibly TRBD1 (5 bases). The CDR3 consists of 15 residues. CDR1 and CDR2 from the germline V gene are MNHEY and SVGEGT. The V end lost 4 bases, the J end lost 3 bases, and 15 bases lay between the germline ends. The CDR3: CASSWEGLRDYGYTF. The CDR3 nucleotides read TGTGCCAGCAGTTGGGAGGGGCTTAGGGACTATGGCTACACCTTC.

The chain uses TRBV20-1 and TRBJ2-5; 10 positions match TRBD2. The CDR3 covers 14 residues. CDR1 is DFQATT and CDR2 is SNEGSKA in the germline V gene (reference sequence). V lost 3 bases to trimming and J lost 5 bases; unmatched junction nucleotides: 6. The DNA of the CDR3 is TGCAGTGCTAGGGAGCGGGGGGGCCGTGAGACCCAGTACTTC. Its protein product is CSARERGGRETQYF.